The source of this T cell receptor beta chain is a study of T-cell reconstitution after alpha-beta-depleted transplantation in children. The CDR3 spans 12 residues. V dropped 1 base and J dropped 8 bases, with 8 bases sitting between them. Germline V lookup: CDR1 SGHTA, CDR2 FQGNSA. This clonotype was seen at least ten times. It was with unique molecular identifiers that the TCRbeta library was prepared. MiXCR, applied by TCRdb to the PCR reads, yields one record per CDR3 protein. The sample has approximately 93,000 distinct CDR3 sequences, roughly 8% seen once. V usage is TRBV7-2 and J usage is TRBJ1-2; D is unclear. The source material was PBMCs from the stem cell graft donor, sampled from the stem cell graft. The sequence derives from a human donor who donated a stem cell graft to a child with congenital amegakaryocytic thrombocytopenia. This CDR3 is CASSLGASGYTF. The CDR3 region has the DNA TGTGCCAGCAGCTTAGGGGCATCAGGCTACACCTTC.